The 21 T cell receptor beta chains given below trace back to one sample, sequenced in a study of OX40 agonist ivuxolimab in advanced cancers. Some clones are missing from TCRdb's copy, which holds only in-frame ones; the method was immunoSEQ multiplex PCR. This sample has 60,000 to 85,000 clones, with around four fifths found just once. The material was CD4+ or CD8+ T cells sorted from blood, obtained in a trial of the OX40 agonist ivuxolimab. The origin of the receptors is an adult with an advanced solid tumor such as melanoma, head and neck, liver or kidney cancer.

The chain employs TRBV28 and TRBJ1-1; the match to TRBD1 covers 8 bases. Germline V gene data show CDR1 as MDHEN and CDR2 as SYDVKM. J was trimmed by 1 base and V by 6 bases; bases with no gene match: 10. There are 16 residues in the CDR3. Here the CDR3 reads CASRGKYRGGNTEAFF. The CDR3 nucleotides read TGTGCCAGCAGGGGAAAATACAGGGGGGGGAACACTGAAGCTTTCTTT.

V is TRBV5-1 and J is TRBJ2-6, with D possibly being TRBD1 (6 bases). Germline values: CDR1 SGHRS, CDR2 YFSETQ. The CDR3 has 16 amino acids. Trimming stripped 6 bases from V and 0 bases from J, with 13 bases between. CDR3 sequence (DNA): TGCGCCAGCAAAATCAGGGGATCCTCTGGGGCCAACGTCCTGACTTTC. This sequence encodes CASKIRGSSGANVLTF.

A single count supports this clone. This chain's CDR3 is CASSGQFGNTIYF. In DNA, the CDR3 is TGTGCCAGTAGTGGACAGTTCGGAAACACCATATATTTT. The rearrangement joins TRBV19 to TRBJ1-3, with D tentatively TRBD1 (6 bases). V shed 5 bases and J shed 4 bases, with 9 bases lying between them. CDR1 and CDR2 (germline): LNHDA, SQIVND (reference sequence). This CDR3 has 13 residues.

The CDR3: CASSLRTDYNSPLHF. CDR3 nucleotides: TGTGCCAGCAGCTTACGAACGGACTATAATTCACCCCTCCACTTT. The chain combines TRBV7-9 with TRBJ1-6; the D is unclear. Germline lookup yields CDR1 SEHNR and CDR2 FQNEAQ (reference sequence). The CDR3 is 15 residues long. The V end was cut by 2 bases, the J end by 3 bases, with 8 bases between. Drawing the rest from reference TRBV7-9 and TRBJ1-6, the complete variable domain is DTGVSQNPRHKITKRGQNVTFRCDPISEHNRLYWYRQTLGQGPEFLTYFQNEAQLEKSRLLSDRFSAERPKGSFSTLEIQRTEQGDSAMYLCASSLRTDYNSPLHFGNGTRLTVT.

J is TRBJ2-5 and V is TRBV7-6; D is perhaps TRBD1 or TRBD2 (5 bases each). The J call may be incorrect, as the DNA end agrees better with TRBJ2-7. The CDR3 covers 16 residues. CDR1 SGHVS and CDR2 FNYEAQ come from the germline V gene. The CDR3 loop is CASSLGSGGGHYEQYF. The DNA for the CDR3 is TGTGCCAGCAGCTTAGGATCGGGCGGAGGACACTACGAGCAGTACTTC.

This clone has just a few counts. V usage is TRBV6-1 and J usage is TRBJ2-7; D is ambiguous. This CDR3 has 11 amino acids. Germline-derived CDR1 and CDR2 are MNHNS and SASEGT. V was pared by 4 bases and J by 4 bases, with 5 bases between. The DNA for the CDR3 is TGTGCCAGCAGTGCGGCGTACGAGCAGTACTTC. It yields the protein CASSAAYEQYF.

There are a few counts of this clone. V and J are TRBV5-1 and TRBJ2-2, with TRBD2 matching over 10 bases. CDR1 is SGHRS and CDR2 is YFSETQ in the germline V gene. V lost 4 bases, J lost 4 bases, and 7 bases stayed unmatched. CDR3 size: 16 residues. CDR3 sequence: CASSLGLAELTGELFF. The CDR3 region has the DNA TGCGCCAGCAGCCTAGGACTAGCGGAACTCACCGGGGAGCTGTTTTTT.

V is TRBV5-4 and J is TRBJ1-2; no clear D gene. With 4 bases removed from V and 5 bases from J, the gap between germline ends came to 15 bases. CDR1 and CDR2 from the germline V gene are SGHNT and YYREEE (reference sequence). The CDR3 spans 14 residues. CDR3 sequence: CASSLSGPPYGYTF. CDR3 nucleotides: TGTGCCAGCAGCCTGAGCGGGCCGCCTTATGGCTACACCTTC.

This clone was seen only once. The chain employs TRBV19 and TRBJ1-3; 9 nucleotides agree with TRBD1. J gave up 3 bases and V 6 bases, and 9 bases lay outside the gene matches. Germline lookup yields CDR1 LNHDA and CDR2 SQIVND (reference sequence). The CDR3 runs to 16 residues. CDR3 bases: TGTGCCAGTAGCCGAACACAGGGGGCGGTTGGAAACACCATATATTTT. Its translation is CASSRTQGAVGNTIYF.

The V call is TRBV19, the J call TRBJ1-1; D gene unclear. This CDR3 contains 14 residues. The V gene lost 2 bases and the J gene lost 5 bases, with 12 bases spanning the gap. Germline values: CDR1 LNHDA, CDR2 SQIVND (reference sequence). In nucleotides, the CDR3 is TGTGCCAGTAGTATAAGGCCCCTGGGGACTGAAGCTTTCTTT. It is translated as CASSIRPLGTEAFF.

The V and J genes are TRBV15 and TRBJ1-4; no clear D. The CDR3 contains 15 residues. Germline V CDR1 and CDR2: LNHNV, YYDKDF (reference sequence). With 3 bases removed from V and 8 bases from J, the gap between germline ends came to 16 bases. CDR3 in DNA: TGTGCCACCAGCAGGACTTTGTCAGTCCAGGAAAAACTGTTTTTT. It is translated as CATSRTLSVQEKLFF.

The chain combines TRBV30 with TRBJ2-6, with D unclear. Germline-derived CDR1 and CDR2 are GTSNPN and SVGIG (reference sequence). This CDR3 is built from 14 residues. V gave up 0 bases and J gave up 1 base, with 4 bases separating them. For the CDR3, the DNA is TGTGCCTGGAGTGTAAGATCTGGGGCCAACGTCCTGACTTTC. It encodes CAWSVRSGANVLTF.

This clone was picked up one time. V and J are TRBV7-9 and TRBJ1-1, with 7 positions matching TRBD1. This CDR3 is 14 amino acids long. V lost 6 bases, J lost 6 bases, and 10 bases stayed unmatched. CDR1 SEHNR and CDR2 FQNEAQ come from the germline V gene (reference sequence). CDR3 protein: CASSPGQPLSEAFF. The CDR3 bases are TGTGCCAGCAGTCCGGGACAGCCGTTATCTGAAGCTTTCTTT. The whole variable domain, filled in from reference TRBV7-9 and TRBJ1-1, reads DTGVSQNPRHKITKRGQNVTFRCDPISEHNRLYWYRQTLGQGPEFLTYFQNEAQLEKSRLLSDRFSAERPKGSFSTLEIQRTEQGDSAMYLCASSPGQPLSEAFFGQGTRLTVV.

The table lists this clone with a count of one. This rearrangement joins TRBV9 to TRBJ2-7; TRBD1 aligns across 10 bases. The V gene's germline CDR1 is SGDLS and CDR2 YYNGEE. The CDR3 length is 15 residues. The V segment lost 0 bases and the J segment 3 bases; nucleotides outside the gene matches: 3. The CDR3 region has the DNA TGTGCCAGCAGCGTAGCCGGGACAGGGGTCTACGAGCAGTACTTC. This gives the protein CASSVAGTGVYEQYF.

CDR3 nucleotide sequence: TGTGCCAGCAGTGAACACGGGGACCGAGCTCTGGGAAACACCATATATTTT. It translates to CASSEHGDRALGNTIYF. This chain joins TRBV25-1 and TRBJ1-3, with D possibly TRBD1 on 5 matching bases. Germline CDR1 reads MGHDK; CDR2 reads SYGVNS. The CDR3 totals 17 residues. V lost 2 bases, J lost 4 bases, and 18 bases lay in between.

This clone was counted ten times or more. Other DNA sequences from this sample encode an identical CDR3 as well. The rearrangement uses TRBV2 and TRBJ2-1; perhaps D is TRBD1 or TRBD2 (6 bases each). V lost 4 bases, J lost 16 bases, and 14 bases lay in between. CDR1 is SNHLY and CDR2 is FYNNEI in the germline V gene. The CDR3 totals 11 residues. CDR3 sequence reads: CASSVSGGQFF. CDR3 DNA: TGTGCCAGCAGTGTTTCCGGGGGACAATTCTTC. Full variable domain (outside the CDR3, taken from reference TRBV2 and TRBJ2-1): EPEVTQTPSHQVTQMGQEVILRCVPISNHLYFYWYRQILGQKVEFLVSFYNNEISEKSEIFDDQFSVERPDGSNFTLKIRSTKLEDSAMYFCASSVSGGQFFGPGTRLTVL.

This clone was counted once. This CDR3 reads CASSLLLGRGYGYTF. Here the CDR3 DNA reads TGTGCCAGCAGCTTATTACTGGGGCGCGGCTATGGCTACACCTTC. The chain has TRBV7-2 and TRBJ1-2, with D tentatively TRBD1 (5 bases). Looked up from germline, CDR1 is SGHTA and CDR2 is FQGNSA. The CDR3 totals 15 residues. V was clipped by 2 bases and J by 4 bases, with 14 bases between them.

The chain uses TRBV30 and TRBJ1-6; D may be TRBD1 (5 bases). Germline V gene sequence: CDR1 GTSNPN, CDR2 SVGIG (reference sequence). V was pared by 3 bases and J by 3 bases, with 15 bases between. CDR3 size: 16 residues. The CDR3 nucleotides read TGTGCCTGGAGCGGGACGGCCGACTTCTATAATTCACCCCTCCACTTT. The encoded protein is CAWSGTADFYNSPLHF. Full variable domain (rest looked up from reference TRBV30 and TRBJ1-6): SQTIHQWPATLVQPVGSPLSLECTVEGTSNPNLYWYRQAAGRGLQLLFYSVGIGQISSEVPQNLSASRPQDRQFILSSKKLLLSDSGFYLCAWSGTADFYNSPLHFGNGTRLTVT.

The chain has TRBV28 and TRBJ1-1; D not resolved. Germline assignment: CDR1 MDHEN and CDR2 SYDVKM. The V end was cut by 6 bases, the J end by 1 base, with 9 bases between. The CDR3 totals 13 residues. The CDR3 reads CASRVGPNTEAFF. The CDR3 DNA sequence: TGTGCCAGCAGGGTGGGCCCGAACACTGAAGCTTTCTTT.

CDR3 sequence reads: CATSRDLDQETQYF. The DNA of the CDR3 is TGTGCCACCAGCAGAGATTTGGACCAAGAGACCCAGTACTTC. The rearrangement uses TRBV15 and TRBJ2-5, with D uncertain. V lost 0 bases and J 0 bases, leaving 5 bases between the germline ends. CDR1 is LNHNV and CDR2 is YYDKDF in the germline V gene (reference sequence). The CDR3 consists of 14 residues.

The chain recombines TRBV19 with TRBJ1-1, with 8 bases matching TRBD1. CDR1 and CDR2 (germline): LNHDA, SQIVND (reference sequence). After removal of 6 bases from V and 1 base from J, the junction contained 4 bases not matched to a gene. CDR3 length: 14 amino acids. The CDR3 region is CASRTGAQNTEAFF. The CDR3 DNA reads as TGTGCCAGTAGGACAGGGGCTCAGAACACTGAAGCTTTCTTT.